A single sample is the source of the 3 T cell receptor beta chains below, sequenced in a study of CD8 T cells in Susac syndrome. Random hexamers were used to reverse transcribe the RNA input (about 0.5 to 1 ug). In TCRdb, the immunoSEQ multiplex PCR reads were re-called with MiXCR into one record per CDR3 protein. The table has approximately 170,000 distinct CDR3 sequences, 93% seen once. The specimen sequenced was CD4+ T cells from PBMCs. The source is a human donor in good health.

The chain uses TRBV6-1 and TRBJ1-6; D uncertain. The CDR3 totals 13 residues. The germline V and J ends were trimmed by 1 base and 14 bases, with 12 bases remaining between them. Germline-derived CDR1 and CDR2 are MNHNS and SASEGT. In DNA form, the CDR3 reads TGTGCCAGCAGTGAAGTCGTTCTGAGAGCCCTCCACTTT. It encodes CASSEVVLRALHF.

The chain recombines TRBV20-1 with TRBJ1-2; D may be TRBD1 (5 bases). The CDR3 consists of 12 residues. Germline values: CDR1 DFQATT, CDR2 SNEGSKA (reference sequence). Trimming left V 6 bases short and J 4 bases short, with 12 bases between. In DNA form, the CDR3 reads TGCAGTGCAGCGACAGCCGCCTATGGCTACACCTTC. Translating it yields CSAATAAYGYTF.

This chain links TRBV20-1 with TRBJ2-5; maybe TRBD1 (5 bases). The CDR3 is 15 amino acids. In germline, CDR1 is DFQATT, CDR2 SNEGSKA (reference sequence). Trimming left V 0 bases short and J 1 base short, with 12 bases between. The CDR3 sequence: CSARDFRQFQETQYF. The CDR3 coding sequence is TGCAGTGCTAGAGACTTCCGACAGTTCCAAGAGACCCAGTACTTC.